The rows below give T cell receptor beta chains drawn from one sample of a study of control samples from healthy donors and cancer patients. Repertoires were generated with immunoSEQ multiplex PCR, while TCRdb's copy carries only in-frame clones and drops some. The sample lists some 120,000 clones, 93% occurring once. Sequenced material: blood. Receptor source: a man in his thirties or forties in good health. Both conserved end residues are part of each CDR3. Each record gives: D gene, clone size, J gene, V gene, CDR3 DNA, CDR3 protein. A D gene is named only where the DNA matches it firmly. Clone size is not always given. Where it is, it says once, few, many or a class for expanded clones.

TRBD2 . TRBJ2-3 TRBV5-1 TGCGCCAGCAGCTTGCGGGGGGAGGGGACAGATACGCAGTATTTT CASSLRGEGTDTQYF
. . TRBJ2-7 TRBV3-1/TRBV3-2 TGTGCCAGCAGCCAAGATGAACCCCTCTACGAGCAGTACTTC CASSQDEPLYEQYF
TRBD1 . TRBJ2-1 TRBV15 TGTGCCACCAGCAGAGAAAGGGGACAGGGCCGTCAGAATGAGCAGTTCTTC CATSRERGQGRQNEQFF
TRBD1 once TRBJ2-7 TRBV2 TGTGCCAGCAGGGGTACCCCGGGACAGGGAGGGCTTTACGAGCAGTACTTC CASRGTPGQGGLYEQYF
TRBD2 . TRBJ2-1 TRBV4-1 TGCGCCAGCAGCCAGGAGACTAGCGGGGCCTACAATGAGCAGTTCTTC CASSQETSGAYNEQFF
TRBD1 . TRBJ1-2 TRBV3-1/TRBV3-2 TGTGCCAGCAGCCCGGGGACAGCAAACTATGGCTACACCTTC CASSPGTANYGYTF
. . TRBJ2-2 TRBV10-3 TGTGCCATCAGGATTGGACAGAACACCGGGGAGCTGTTTTTT CAIRIGQNTGELFF
TRBD2 . TRBJ2-3 TRBV9 TGTGCCAGCAGCGTGCGTCAGGGCGGGGGTAGCACAGATACGCAGTATTTT CASSVRQGGGSTDTQYF
. once TRBJ1-6 TRBV6-5 TGTGCCAGCATTTCTGACAGGTCACCCCTCCACTTT CASISDRSPLHF
. . TRBJ2-6 TRBV18 TGTGCCAGCTCAGTTCTTGGGATTCCTGGGGCCAACGTCCTGACTTTC CASSVLGIPGANVLTF
. . TRBJ2-5 TRBV15 TGTGCCACCAGCAGAGATACGCGGAATCAAGAGACCCAGTACTTC CATSRDTRNQETQYF
TRBD1 . TRBJ1-6 TRBV10-3 TGTGCCATCAGTCCTCAACCGGGACAGGGGTCCAGGAGCTCCTATAATTCACCCCTCCACTTT CAISPQPGQGSRSSYNSPLHF
TRBD1 . TRBJ1-3 TRBV2 TGTGCCAGCAGGGACAGGGGGACTGGAAACACCATATATTTT CASRDRGTGNTIYF
TRBD2 . TRBJ2-1 TRBV2 TGTGCCAGCAGTCCCCGACTAGCGGGTAACAATGAGCAGTTCTTC CASSPRLAGNNEQFF
. . TRBJ1-6 TRBV28 TGTGCCAGCAGTTTCCCTGGTGGCGGGGGCCTAAATTCACCCCTCCACTTT CASSFPGGGGLNSPLHF
TRBD2 . TRBJ2-3 TRBV14 TGTGCCAGCAGGGAGAGCGGGGGGGCCGGCCCGTATTTT CASRESGGAGPYF
. . TRBJ1-1 TRBV6-5 TGTGCCAGCAGTAGGACGAGGAACACTGAAGCTTTCTTT CASSRTRNTEAFF
. . TRBJ2-4 TRBV29-1 TGCAGCGTTGAAGATCCGAGGAGGGACCTAAGTAGAAACATTCAGTACTTC CSVEDPRRDLSRNIQYF
. . TRBJ1-1 TRBV3-1/TRBV3-2 TGTGCCAGCAGCCAAGAACTCCGGGGTAGAGCTTTCTTT CASSQELRGRAFF
TRBD1 . TRBJ2-7 TRBV7-9 TGTGCCAGCAGCTCCCGGGACAGGGGAGCCTACGAGCAGTACTTC CASSSRDRGAYEQYF
. . TRBJ2-3 TRBV5-1 TGCGCCAGCAGCCCACATCGACCCGGCGATACGCAGTATTTT CASSPHRPGDTQYF
TRBD1 . TRBJ1-5 TRBV19 TGTGCCAGTACCACGGGGAACAGGGGTCAGCATTTT CASTTGNRGQHF
. . TRBJ2-1 TRBV7-9 TGTGCCAGCAGCCACGACAGCAGCTCCTACAATGAGCAGTTCTTC CASSHDSSSYNEQFF
. . TRBJ2-5 TRBV19 TGTGCCAGTAGTATGGAACTGAAAGAGACCCAGTACTTC CASSMELKETQYF
. . TRBJ1-6 TRBV19 TGTGCCAGTAGTATTGACACACGACCTAATTCACCCCTCCACTTT CASSIDTRPNSPLHF
. . TRBJ1-1 TRBV19 TGTGCCAGTGGCAGGCAGGAAGAGTCTGAAGCTTTCTTT CASGRQEESEAFF
. once TRBJ1-1 TRBV18 TGTGCCAGCTCCCCACGGGATTACACTGAAGCTTTCTTT CASSPRDYTEAFF
TRBD1 . TRBJ1-6 TRBV27 TGTGCCAGCAGAACCGGGACAGCTAATTCACCCCTCCACTTT CASRTGTANSPLHF
TRBD1 . TRBJ1-2 TRBV30 TGTGCCGGCCCGACAGGGGATGGTTACTATGGCTACACCTTC CAGPTGDGYYGYTF
. . TRBJ2-2 TRBV3-1/TRBV3-2 TGTGCCAGCAGCCACGGGGCTAACACCGGGGAGCTGTTTTTT CASSHGANTGELFF
. . TRBJ1-2 TRBV29-1 TGCAGCGTTGCCCCACAACGGAAGGATGGCTACACCTTC CSVAPQRKDGYTF
. . TRBJ2-5 TRBV24-1 TGTGCCACCAGTGAGGGGGCGCGAGAGACCCAGTACTTC CATSEGARETQYF
. . TRBJ2-1 TRBV5-1 TGCGCCAGCAGCCAGGAGAATGAGCAGTTCTTC CASSQENEQFF
. . TRBJ1-1 TRBV30 TGTGCCTGGAGTCCCCTAGGGGCAGGGGAAAGAAACACTGAAGCTTTCTTT CAWSPLGAGERNTEAFF
. . TRBJ2-7 TRBV7-9 TGTGCCAGCAGCTTAGATCCCGGGAGCTCCTACGAGCAGTACTTC CASSLDPGSSYEQYF
. . TRBJ1-1 TRBV2 TGTGCCAGCAGTGTGGGGGAGAACACTGAAGCTTTCTTT CASSVGENTEAFF
. . TRBJ1-3 TRBV4-1 TGCGCCAGCAGCCAAGTGACGGAAGGTGGAAACACCATATATTTT CASSQVTEGGNTIYF
TRBD2 . TRBJ2-2 TRBV9 TGTGCCAGCAGCTTCGGACTAGCGGGCACCGGGGAGCTGTTTTTT CASSFGLAGTGELFF
. . TRBJ1-1 TRBV27 TGTGCCAGCAGCGAAAGAGGGTCTGAAGCTTTCTTT CASSERGSEAFF
. few TRBJ1-6 TRBV20-1 TGCAGTGCTGGCAGAGGTTCACCCCTCCACTTT CSAGRGSPLHF
TRBD2 . TRBJ2-1 TRBV28 TGTGCCAGCAGTAGACTAGCGGGGGAACTCTACAATGAGCAGTTCTTC CASSRLAGELYNEQFF
. . TRBJ1-1 TRBV2 TGTGCCAGCACCCTCGGGCCCGGAGGGGCTGAAGCTTTCTTT CASTLGPGGAEAFF
. . TRBJ2-1 TRBV7-2 TGTGCCAGCAGCTTAGGGATGGCTCCGACCTACAATGAGCAGTTCTTC CASSLGMAPTYNEQFF
. . TRBJ1-2 TRBV5-4 TGTGCCAGCAGCTTCGACAGCCCTCGGAGCTCGTCTGGCTACACCTTC CASSFDSPRSSSGYTF
. . TRBJ2-5 TRBV7-6 TGTGCCAGCAGCTCAGAGACAGCCGGGGAGACCCAGTACTTC CASSSETAGETQYF
. . TRBJ2-3 TRBV19 TGTGCCAGTAAACGGGCGGACACAGATACGCAGTATTTT CASKRADTDTQYF
. once TRBJ2-1 TRBV27 TGTGCCAGCAGTTTATCGGGGGGCAATGAGCAGTTCTTC CASSLSGGNEQFF
. . TRBJ1-2 TRBV6-5 TGTGCCAGCAGCCTCCCCGGTCCCCGCTATGGCTACACCTTC CASSLPGPRYGYTF